The 3 T cell receptor beta chains given below trace back to one sample, sequenced in a study of tissue T cells after allogeneic stem cell transplantation. Profiling relied on immunoSEQ multiplex PCR, and the TCRdb table lists in-frame clones only, not all of them. The table shows 20,000 to 25,000 clones, with 69% occurring only once. The sample taken for sequencing was blood. The receptor source for this set is a female BALB/c mouse in good health. Strain haplotype (MHC): H2-d.

To note about this clone: Mouse gene names apply. The CDR3 end is not reached by the read, which stops 1 residue before it; the germline J gene fills it in. The rearrangement uses TRBV19 and TRBJ2-3; 9 bases are a match to TRBD2. J lost 1 base, V lost 7 bases, and 7 bases had no gene match. CDR1 and CDR2 (germline): FNHDT, SITEND (reference sequence). The CDR3 consists of 15 residues. Incomplete CDR3 DNA: TGTGCCAGCGCCCTGGGGGGGGGAGGTGCAGAAACGCTGTAT. This codes for CASALGGGGAETLY. The full-length CDR3 reads as CASALGGGGAETLYF.

With regard to this clone: The gene names here belong to mouse. Read sequence stops 1 residue before the CDR3 end, and the germline J gene provides the missing end. The chain uses TRBV5 and TRBJ1-1; maybe TRBD1 (5 bases). Germline CDR1 reads LGHNA; CDR2 reads YNLKQL (reference sequence). This CDR3 comprises 15 residues. V lost 2 bases to trimming and J lost 1 base, with 11 bases between them. This chain's CDR3 is CASSQRGTVNTEVFF. CDR3 DNA (partial): TGTGCCAGCAGCCAAAGGGGAACGGTAAACACAGAAGTCTTC.

Concerning this clone: All gene names here are mouse names. The read gets to within 1 residue of the CDR3 end, and the germline J gene fills in the rest. The chain couples TRBV4 to TRBJ2-2; TRBD2 matches 11 bases. Germline V lookup: CDR1 LGHDT, CDR2 YNNKQL (reference sequence). The CDR3 loop spans 16 amino acids. V trimming: 4 bases; J trimming: 3 bases; junction bases outside the gene matches: 4. CDR3 DNA, as far as it was read: TGTGCCAGCAGCTCTAGACTGGGGGGGGACACCGGGCAGCTCTAC. Residues: CASSSRLGGDTGQLY. The complete CDR3 protein is CASSSRLGGDTGQLYF.